These 27 T cell receptor beta chains originate from one sample sequenced in a study of read filtering for tumor transcriptome and immune sequencing. Molecular barcoded adaptors covering alpha/delta and beta/gamma chains were used on roughly 400 ng RNA. TCRdb reprocessed the reads with MiXCR, giving one entry per CDR3 protein. The table records about 57,000 distinct CDR3 sequences, approximately 13% of them present only once. Sequences were obtained from a population of CD138-negative cells sorted from bone marrow. The receptors shown here come from a donor at least 40 years old with multiple myeloma.

Concerning this clonotype: This may arise from a read error, as a much more abundant clone is one base away. The chain is built from TRBV6-2 or TRBV6-3 and TRBJ2-1, with 8 nucleotides matching TRBD2. Per the germline V gene, CDR1 is MNHEY and CDR2 is SVGEGT. V was pared by 5 bases and J by 15 bases, with 12 bases of the junction left unmatched. The CDR3 has 13 residues. The CDR3, as DNA: TGTGCCAGCAGTCTAAAGCTAGCGGGTCGTCCGTTCTTC. This gives the protein CASSLKLAGRPFF.

This clonotype has ten or more counts. The CDR3: CASRPGLGNEQFF. The CDR3 DNA sequence: TGCGCCAGCAGACCGGGACTAGGCAATGAGCAGTTCTTC. This sequence joins TRBV10-2 and TRBJ2-1; 8 nucleotides line up with TRBD2. After removal of 6 bases from V and 6 bases from J, the junction contained 4 bases not matched to a gene. Per germline, CDR1 WSHSY and CDR2 SAAADI. The CDR3 is made up of 13 amino acids.

This clonotype has only a few counts. The V and J genes are TRBV20-1 and TRBJ2-7; D might be TRBD2 (6 bases). Germline V CDR1 and CDR2: DFQATT, SNEGSKA (reference sequence). This CDR3 has 16 amino acids. The ends were cut back, 1 base at V and 0 bases at J, with 16 bases in the middle. The CDR3 DNA is TGCAGTGCTAGAGTGCGGGAACGTTCTAGCTCCTACGAGCAGTACTTC. Its translation: CSARVRERSSSYEQYF.

This clonotype was counted at least ten times. The rearrangement joins TRBV7-6 to TRBJ2-1, with no clear D. Trimming took 1 base from V and 6 from J, leaving 10 bases between them. Germline V gives CDR1 SGHVS, CDR2 FNYEAQ. This CDR3 region has 14 residues. The CDR3 DNA is TGTGCCAGCAGCTTAGGAACTATGTCCAATGAGCAGTTCTTC. Translation gives CASSLGTMSNEQFF.

This clonotype occurred a few times. The junction departs from the called germline gene at one end, perhaps through a read error. The V call is TRBV6-2 or TRBV6-3, the J call TRBJ2-3; 7 nucleotides match TRBD1. The CDR3 spans 16 residues. The germline V gene encodes CDR1 MNHEY and CDR2 SVGEGT. This chain's CDR3 is CASGTGDTFLTDRQYF. The DNA of the CDR3 is TGTGCCAGCGGTACAGGGGACACATTCCTCACAGATAGGCAGTATTTT.

There are many counts of this clonotype. This CDR3 is CASSTRGRSSYNEQFF. The CDR3 DNA reads as TGTGCCAGCAGCACCAGAGGGAGGAGCTCCTACAATGAGCAGTTCTTC. V gene TRBV6-2 or TRBV6-3 combines with J gene TRBJ2-1, with D maybe TRBD2 (6 bases). Germline loops: CDR1 MNHEY, CDR2 SVGEGT. Trimming cost V 6 bases and J 0 bases, with 15 bases left between them. CDR3 length: 16 amino acids.

This clonotype occurred many times. The chain is built from TRBV4-3 and TRBJ2-7; D perhaps matches TRBD2 (6 bases). CDR3 length equals 14 residues. Trimming removed 6 bases from V and 2 bases from J, with 14 bases in between. Germline V gene lookup returns CDR1 LGHNA and CDR2 YSLEER. CDR3 DNA: TGCGCCAGCAGTACCGGGACTCACACCTACGAGCAGTACTTC. This gives the protein CASSTGTHTYEQYF.

Ten or more counts support this clonotype. V gene TRBV24-1 combines with J gene TRBJ2-1, with 11 bases lining up with TRBD2. Trimming took 3 bases from V and 8 from J; bases not matched to a gene: 8. Germline V gives CDR1 KGHDR, CDR2 SFDVKD. The length of the CDR3 is 16 residues. DNA of the CDR3: TGTGCCACCAGTGATCCCGGGACTAGCGGTAGAGATGAGCAGTTCTTC. This encodes CATSDPGTSGRDEQFF.

This clonotype was seen just once. With a much larger clone just one base away, this may be a read error. Since the CDR3 does not end with the conserved phenylalanine or tryptophan, this likely comes from a read error. This chain connects TRBV28 to TRBJ2-5; D may be TRBD1 (6 bases). The CDR3 sequence is 14 residues long. Germline CDR1 reads MDHEN; CDR2 reads SYDVKM. The V end was cut by 8 bases, the J end by 3 bases, with 16 bases between. In nucleotides, the CDR3 is TGTGCCAGCGCCGGGACATTTGGAGAAGAGACCCAGTACTAC. Protein product: CASAGTFGEETQYY.

In its sample, this clonotype was seen many times. The chain recombines TRBV30 with TRBJ1-5, with unresolved D. Germline values: CDR1 GTSNPN, CDR2 SVGIG (reference sequence). The CDR3 has 14 residues. The V gene lost 2 bases and the J gene lost 0 bases, with 8 bases spanning the gap. CDR3 amino acids: CAWSKLNSNQPQHF. The CDR3 coding sequence is TGTGCCTGGAGTAAGCTGAATAGCAATCAGCCCCAGCATTTT.

The table lists this clonotype with a few counts. The chain recombines TRBV20-1 with TRBJ1-3; 9 bases agree with TRBD1. The CDR3 loop spans 13 amino acids. The trim removed 5 bases at V and 4 bases at J, leaving 3 bases unmatched. CDR1 is DFQATT, CDR2 SNEGSKA, per germline (reference sequence). The CDR3 protein is CSAGTGRGNTIYF. CDR3 nucleotides: TGCAGTGCTGGGACAGGGCGAGGAAACACCATATATTTT.

The genes are TRBV29-1 and TRBJ1-2; tentatively, D is TRBD1 (6 bases). This CDR3 has 13 amino acids. Per germline, CDR1 SQVTM and CDR2 ANQGSEA. Trimming removed 7 bases from V and 0 bases from J, with 12 bases in between. CDR3 bases: TGCAGCGCCGAAGGGGGTTCTAACTATGGCTACACCTTC. It is translated as CSAEGGSNYGYTF.

The sample holds many counts of this clonotype. This rearrangement joins TRBV29-1 to TRBJ2-7; 7 bases align to TRBD2. J was trimmed by 5 bases and V by 4 bases; bases with no gene match: 5. Germline lookup yields CDR1 SQVTM and CDR2 ANQGSEA. The CDR3 length is 12 residues. DNA of the CDR3: TGCAGCGTTGCGGGAGGTATCGACGAGCAGTACTTC. Its translation: CSVAGGIDEQYF.

The chain joins TRBV5-1 to TRBJ2-1, with 10 bases fitting TRBD2. Germline V gene data show CDR1 as SGHRS and CDR2 as YFSETQ. Trimming removed 1 base from V and 0 bases from J; junction bases left unmatched: 4. This CDR3 is built from 17 residues. This CDR3 reads CASSLRSSGSSYNEQFF. CDR3 DNA: TGCGCCAGCAGCTTGAGGTCTAGCGGGAGCTCCTACAATGAGCAGTTCTTC.

This clonotype was seen a few times. The chain recombines TRBV5-6 with TRBJ2-5, with TRBD1 matching 9 bases. Germline V gene sequence: CDR1 SGHDT, CDR2 YYEEEE. The J segment lost 5 bases and the V segment lost 0 bases, leaving 5 bases of the junction unmatched. CDR3 size: 15 residues. CDR3 sequence (DNA): TGTGCCAGCAGCTTGGGGGGACAGGGATCCGAGACCCAGTACTTC. Its protein product is CASSLGGQGSETQYF.

This clonotype was found many times. One base away lies a much larger clone, so this may be a sequencing read error. The chain's CDR3 is CASSSSGSLDGQFF. CDR3 DNA: TGTGCCAGCAGCAGTAGCGGGAGCCTCGATGGGCAGTTCTTC. The gene calls are TRBV7-9 and TRBJ2-1, with 9 nucleotides matching TRBD2. CDR1 is SEHNR and CDR2 is FQNEAQ in the germline V gene (reference sequence). The V and J ends lost 5 bases and 12 bases, in that order; junction bases with no gene match: 11. The CDR3 length is 14 residues.

This rearrangement joins TRBV29-1 to TRBJ2-1; D is tentatively TRBD1 or TRBD2 (5 bases each). Germline lookup yields CDR1 SQVTM and CDR2 ANQGSEA. The V end lost 6 bases, the J end lost 2 bases, and 14 bases lay between the germline ends. The CDR3 is 14 residues long. The CDR3 is CSVDTSRAYNEQFF. The DNA of the CDR3 is TGCAGCGTGGACACTAGTAGGGCCTACAATGAGCAGTTCTTC.

This clonotype was detected many times. The chain uses TRBV7-2 and TRBJ2-6, with D perhaps TRBD1 or TRBD2 (5 bases each). Germline-derived CDR1 and CDR2 are SGHTA and FQGNSA. The germline V and J ends were trimmed by 4 bases and 0 bases, with 19 bases remaining between them. The CDR3 has 19 residues. The CDR3 DNA follows: TGTGCCAGCAGCTCCCACGGGACCGCTCTCCTCTCTGGGGCCAACGTCCTGACTTTC. It codes for CASSSHGTALLSGANVLTF.

V is TRBV21-1 and J is TRBJ1-2; no DNA check was done on the table's D call, TRBD1. TRBV21-1 constitutes a pseudogene. The CDR3 sequence is 15 residues long. The CDR3 sequence is CASSRGDDWWYGYTF. CDR3 in DNA: TGTGCCAGCAGCAGAGGGGACGACTGGTGGTATGGCTACACCTTC.

This clonotype occurred many times. V gene TRBV4-2 combines with J gene TRBJ1-1; tentatively, D is TRBD1 (6 bases). The CDR3 extends over 15 amino acids. Trimming removed 0 bases at V and 1 base at J, with 9 bases between. Germline V lookup: CDR1 LGHNA, CDR2 YNFKEQ. CDR3 in amino acids: CASSQDRGSNTEAFF. The CDR3 DNA is TGTGCCAGCAGCCAAGATAGGGGGTCGAACACTGAAGCTTTCTTT.

This clonotype was seen many times. The CDR3 DNA reads TGCAGTGCTAGAGATATTAGCGGGGACTATTACGAGCAGTACTTC. Amino acids: CSARDISGDYYEQYF. The rearrangement uses TRBV20-1 and TRBJ2-7, with TRBD2 matching 8 bases. This CDR3 is 15 amino acids long. After removal of 0 bases from V and 4 bases from J, the junction contained 8 bases not matched to a gene. The germline V gene has CDR1 DFQATT and CDR2 SNEGSKA (reference sequence).

In the case of this clonotype: A read error is possible here, since a much larger clone lies one base away. V and J are TRBV20-1 and TRBJ1-1, with D possibly being TRBD1 (5 bases). This CDR3 has 13 residues. Germline CDR1 DFQATT, CDR2 SNEGSKA (reference sequence). CDR3 loop: CSARAGRGTEVFF. For the CDR3, the DNA is TGCAGTGCTAGGGCAGGGAGGGGCACTGAAGTTTTCTTT.

In the case of this clonotype: A read error is possible here, since a much larger clone lies one base away. This chain uses TRBV29-1 with TRBJ2-1; 10 nucleotides agree with TRBD2. The CDR3 runs to 14 residues. Germline CDR1 and CDR2: SQVTM and ANQGSEA. This CDR3 reads CSVSPAGGSNEQLF. Here the CDR3 DNA reads TGCAGCGTCTCCCCAGCGGGAGGGTCTAATGAGCAGCTCTTC.

This clonotype was counted a few times. J is TRBJ2-5 and V is TRBV28; TRBD1 might be the D (6 bases). V lost 2 bases to trimming and J lost 3 bases, with 16 bases between them. The CDR3 has 16 amino acids. Germline CDR1 and CDR2: MDHEN and SYDVKM. The CDR3 here is CASSLVGAVTEETQYF. For the CDR3, the DNA is TGTGCCAGCAGTTTAGTGGGGGCGGTAACTGAAGAGACCCAGTACTTC. The whole variable domain, filled in from reference TRBV28 and TRBJ2-5, reads DVKVTQSSRYLVKRTGEKVFLECVQDMDHENMFWYRQDPGLGLRLIYFSYDVKMKEKGDIPEGYSVSREKKERFSLILESASTNQTSMYLCASSLVGAVTEETQYFGPGTRLLVL.

This clonotype was seen repeatedly, ten times or more. This sequence joins TRBV29-1 and TRBJ2-7; 8 bases are a match to TRBD1. In germline, CDR1 is SQVTM, CDR2 ANQGSEA. The CDR3 spans 12 residues. V lost 5 bases to trimming and J lost 6 bases; unmatched junction nucleotides: 6. The DNA of the CDR3 is TGCAGCGTTTCTAAAACAGGGGGCGAGCAGTACTTC. It yields the protein CSVSKTGGEQYF.

This clonotype was seen a handful of times. The chain couples TRBV6-5 to TRBJ2-6; D is undetermined. CDR1 and CDR2 (germline): MNHEY, SVGAGI. The V end was cut by 6 bases, the J end by 0 bases, with 9 bases between. This CDR3 comprises 15 residues. Here the CDR3 DNA reads TGTGCCAGCAGGCACGAGGTCTCTGGGGCCAACGTCCTGACTTTC. Translation: CASRHEVSGANVLTF.

This clonotype has a count of ten or more. V and J are TRBV27 and TRBJ2-7, with 10 bases that match TRBD1. Looked up from germline, CDR1 is MNHEY and CDR2 is SMNVEV (reference sequence). The trim removed 5 bases at V and 6 bases at J, leaving 7 bases unmatched. The CDR3 is made up of 14 amino acids. The CDR3 here is CASSVQGQGFEQYF. DNA for the CDR3: TGTGCCAGCAGTGTCCAGGGACAGGGGTTCGAGCAGTACTTC.